Listed below are T cell receptor beta chains from one sample, sequenced in a study of blood T cell repertoires in COVID-19. Sequencing used immunoSEQ multiplex PCR; TCRdb keeps in-frame clones, though not all of them. Altogether fewer than 85,000 clones are present, roughly 83% being singletons, with the ten largest covering about 6.9%. The sample comprised peripheral blood. The receptors were sampled from a young man with COVID-19, enrolled during active disease. The CDR3 runs from the conserved cysteine through the conserved F or W. Each record gives: clone size, D gene, J gene, V gene, CDR3 protein, CDR3 DNA. A D gene is named only where the DNA matches it firmly. Clone size is stated in some rows and not others, as once, few, many or a class when expanded.

.,TRBD2,TRBJ2-7,TRBV4-3,CASSQGVLAGGYEQYF,TGCGCCAGCAGCCAAGGTGTGCTAGCGGGAGGCTACGAGCAGTACTTC
.,.,TRBJ1-1,TRBV15,CATSSQENTEAFF,TGTGCCACCAGCTCTCAGGAGAACACTGAAGCTTTCTTT
.,TRBD1,TRBJ1-6,TRBV5-1,CASSAPTGAAGVNSPLHF,TGCGCCAGCAGCGCGCCGACAGGGGCCGCGGGGGTAAATTCACCCCTCCACTTT
.,TRBD1,TRBJ1-5,TRBV7-8,CASSRPGGKPQHF,TGTGCCAGCAGCCGCCCAGGGGGTAAGCCCCAGCATTTT
few,.,TRBJ1-4,TRBV2,CASRSQGSPNEKLFF,TGTGCCAGCAGATCGCAGGGGTCACCTAATGAAAAACTGTTTTTT
.,.,TRBJ2-1,TRBV2,CASSDLLSRVGLSYSYNEQFF,TGTGCCAGCAGTGATCTTTTGTCTCGGGTTGGTTTGTCTTATTCCTACAATGAGCAGTTCTTC
.,TRBD2,TRBJ2-7,TRBV28,CASSLAGGRHDEQYF,TGTGCCAGCAGTTTGGCCGGCGGGAGGCACGACGAGCAGTACTTC
.,TRBD2,TRBJ2-1,TRBV7-6,CASSSGGPSYNEQFF,TGTGCCAGCAGCTCGGGGGGACCCTCCTACAATGAGCAGTTCTTC
.,TRBD2,TRBJ2-2,TRBV7-9,CASRLAGASGELFF,TGTGCCAGCAGGCTAGCGGGAGCCTCCGGGGAGCTGTTTTTT
.,TRBD1,TRBJ1-6,TRBV7-2,CASTDRGGNSPLHF,TGTGCCAGCACCGACAGGGGAGGAAATTCACCCCTCCACTTT
many,TRBD1,TRBJ1-1,TRBV5-4,CASSLGQGRTEAFF,TGTGCCAGCAGCTTGGGACAGGGTAGGACTGAAGCTTTCTTT
.,TRBD2,TRBJ2-1,TRBV28,CASSSLASRGDEQFF,TGTGCCAGCAGTTCACTAGCGTCGAGAGGTGATGAGCAGTTCTTC
.,.,TRBJ1-4,TRBV10-3,CAISEGGRGNEKLFF,TGTGCCATCAGTGAGGGTGGCCGAGGAAATGAAAAACTGTTTTTT
.,TRBD2,TRBJ2-3,TRBV11-1,CASSLGQRGEQYF,TGTGCCAGCAGCTTAGGTCAGCGGGGAGAGCAGTATTTT
.,.,TRBJ1-1,TRBV30,CAWSVQWANTEAFF,TGTGCCTGGAGTGTACAATGGGCCAACACTGAAGCTTTCTTT